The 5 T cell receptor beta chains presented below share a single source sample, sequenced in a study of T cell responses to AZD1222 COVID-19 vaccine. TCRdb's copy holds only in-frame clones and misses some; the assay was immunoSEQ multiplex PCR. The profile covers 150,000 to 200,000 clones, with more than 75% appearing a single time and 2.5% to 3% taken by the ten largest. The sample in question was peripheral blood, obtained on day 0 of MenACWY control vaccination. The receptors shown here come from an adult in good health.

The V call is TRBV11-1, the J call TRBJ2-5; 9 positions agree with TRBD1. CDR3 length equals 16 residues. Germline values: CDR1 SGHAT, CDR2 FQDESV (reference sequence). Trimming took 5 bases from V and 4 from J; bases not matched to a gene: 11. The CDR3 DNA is TGTGCCAGCAGCGCAACGTCAACAGGGGGCGCAGAGACCCAGTACTTC. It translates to CASSATSTGGAETQYF.

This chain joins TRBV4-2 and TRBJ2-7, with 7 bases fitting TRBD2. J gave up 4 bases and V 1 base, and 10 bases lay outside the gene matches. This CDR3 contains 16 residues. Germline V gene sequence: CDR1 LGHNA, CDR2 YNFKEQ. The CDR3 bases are TGTGCCAGCAGCCAAGCGGGAGGCTCCGTAGGTTACGAGCAGTACTTC. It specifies CASSQAGGSVGYEQYF.

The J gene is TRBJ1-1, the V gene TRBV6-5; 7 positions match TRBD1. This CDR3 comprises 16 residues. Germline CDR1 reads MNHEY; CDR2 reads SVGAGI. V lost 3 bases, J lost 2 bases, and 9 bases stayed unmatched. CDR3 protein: CASSYGGGTRNTEAFF. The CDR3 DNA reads TGTGCCAGCAGTTATGGAGGGGGCACAAGAAACACTGAAGCTTTCTTT.

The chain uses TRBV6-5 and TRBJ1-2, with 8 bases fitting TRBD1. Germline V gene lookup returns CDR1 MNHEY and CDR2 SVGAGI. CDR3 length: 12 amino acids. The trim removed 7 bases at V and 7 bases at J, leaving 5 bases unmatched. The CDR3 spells CASTQGAFGYTF. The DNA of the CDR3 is TGTGCCAGCACTCAGGGGGCGTTTGGCTACACCTTC.

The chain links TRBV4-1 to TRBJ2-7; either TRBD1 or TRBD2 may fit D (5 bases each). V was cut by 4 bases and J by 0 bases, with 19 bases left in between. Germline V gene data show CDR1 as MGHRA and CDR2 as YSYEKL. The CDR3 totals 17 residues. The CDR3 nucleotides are TGCGCCAGCAGCCCCCGGGACCCCAAAGAGGGCTCCTACGAGCAGTACTTC. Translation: CASSPRDPKEGSYEQYF.